This T cell receptor (beta chain) was found in a study of blood T cell repertoires in COVID-19. Study-wide context: Collection of acute and convalescent COVID-19 samples took place in the United States, Italy and Spain. In each case, the material was cDNA or gDNA derived from T cells, B-cell-depleted T cells, or PBMCs.

Enrollment of patients from Seattle took place during active infection, with longitudinal follow-up. Original processing methods: Reference gene primer amplification in the assay estimated nucleated cell counts. Sequenced by immunoSEQ multiplex PCR; TCRdb stores in-frame clones only, minus some. V and J calls and clone size come straight from that table; D and trimming were deduced from the DNA. The data show roughly 170,000 clones, 70% to 90% seen once. This clone occurred once. The clonotype comes from a woman in her fifties or sixties with COVID-19, enrolled during active disease. The sample was peripheral blood.

Here the CDR3 DNA reads TGTGCCAGCAGTAGGGACTTCTATGGCTACACCTTC. Translation: CASSRDFYGYTF. This chain joins TRBV6-5 and TRBJ1-2, with D possibly matching TRBD1 (5 bases). Germline CDR1 reads MNHEY; CDR2 reads SVGAGI. This CDR3 has 12 residues. The germline V and J ends were trimmed by 5 bases and 4 bases, with 8 bases remaining between them.